A single sample gave rise to the 30 T cell receptor beta chains below, sequenced in a study of T cell responses to AZD1222 COVID-19 vaccine. Generated by immunoSEQ multiplex PCR, the TCRdb table keeps only in-frame clones and is missing some. The data contain 150,000 to 200,000 clones, around 92% of them singletons. The material sequenced was peripheral blood, taken 28 days after the second AZD1222 dose. The receptors come from an adult who received the AZD1222 COVID-19 vaccine.

J is TRBJ1-6 and V is TRBV7-6; TRBD1 aligns across 7 bases. V lost 0 bases to trimming and J lost 0 bases; unmatched junction nucleotides: 5. Germline CDR1 reads SGHVS; CDR2 reads FNYEAQ. The CDR3 totals 18 residues. The CDR3 nucleotides are TGTGCCAGCAGCTTAGCGGACAGGTCTAGCTCCTATAATTCACCCCTCCACTTT. Translating gives CASSLADRSSSYNSPLHF.

This chain uses TRBV27 with TRBJ2-5; 10 bases map to TRBD1. Germline V gene sequence: CDR1 MNHEY, CDR2 SMNVEV (reference sequence). Trimming at V came to 7 bases and at J to 4 bases, leaving 3 bases not matched to a gene. This CDR3 is built from 13 residues. The CDR3, as DNA: TGTGCCAGCAATCGACAGGGGGCAGAGACCCAGTACTTC. Amino acids: CASNRQGAETQYF.

This sequence joins TRBV11-2 and TRBJ2-3; 7 nucleotides match TRBD1. The V and J ends lost 6 bases and 2 bases, in that order; junction bases with no gene match: 8. The CDR3 extends over 15 amino acids. Germline V gene data show CDR1 as SGHAT and CDR2 as FQNNGV. CDR3 residues: CASSRGQVSTDTQYF. In DNA form, the CDR3 reads TGTGCCAGCAGTCGTGGACAGGTATCCACAGATACGCAGTATTTT.

The chain recombines TRBV15 with TRBJ2-7, with D perhaps assigned TRBD1 or TRBD2 (6 bases each). This CDR3 spans 15 amino acids. V was shortened by 2 bases and J by 4 bases, with 15 bases between the two germline ends. Germline CDR1 reads LNHNV; CDR2 reads YYDKDF (reference sequence). Here the CDR3 reads CATSRLRGLPYEQYF. CDR3 coding DNA: TGTGCCACCAGCAGATTACGGGGGCTTCCTTACGAGCAGTACTTC. Full variable domain (missing parts from reference TRBV15 and TRBJ2-7): DAMVIQNPRYQVTQFGKPVTLSCSQTLNHNVMYWYQQKSSQAPKLLFHYYDKDFNNEADTPDNFQSRRPNTSFCFLDIRSPGLGDTAMYLCATSRLRGLPYEQYFGPGTRLTVT.

The chain couples TRBV25-1 to TRBJ1-1; weak D call: TRBD1 (6 bases). CDR3 length: 16 residues. Germline CDR1 MGHDK, CDR2 SYGVNS. The V and J ends lost 0 bases and 3 bases respectively, with 14 bases between them. The CDR3 protein is CASSEYGGQGHTEAFF. DNA of the CDR3: TGTGCCAGCAGTGAATATGGGGGGCAGGGTCACACTGAAGCTTTCTTT. Together with reference TRBV25-1 and TRBJ1-1, the CDR3 gives the full variable domain: EADIYQTPRYLVIGTGKKITLECSQTMGHDKMYWYQQDPGMELHLIHYSYGVNSTEKGDLSSESTVSRIRTEHFPLTLESARPSHTSQYLCASSEYGGQGHTEAFFGQGTRLTVV.

V is TRBV7-2 and J is TRBJ1-2, with D maybe TRBD1 (5 bases). This CDR3 is 15 amino acids long. V was pared by 3 bases and J by 4 bases, with 15 bases between. Per the germline V gene, CDR1 is SGHTA and CDR2 is FQGNSA. The CDR3 coding sequence is TGTGCCAGCAGCTTTAGTCAGGGTCTCCCCTATGGCTACACCTTC. It codes for CASSFSQGLPYGYTF.

The chain employs TRBV19 and TRBJ1-2, with D possibly TRBD1 on 5 matching bases. This CDR3 comprises 14 residues. The ends were cut back, 5 bases at V and 8 bases at J, with 18 bases in the middle. Germline V gene sequence: CDR1 LNHDA, CDR2 SQIVND (reference sequence). CDR3 DNA sequence: TGTGCCAGTAGTGTCCGGGCCACAGGCTTCGGCTACACCTTC. This encodes CASSVRATGFGYTF.

The chain joins TRBV2 to TRBJ1-5, with a tentative D call TRBD1 (6 bases). The CDR3 is made up of 15 amino acids. The germline gives CDR1 SNHLY, CDR2 FYNNEI. Trimming pared 4 bases from V and 4 bases from J, leaving 14 bases between. CDR3 sequence (DNA): TGTGCCAGCAGTGGGGGGGCTCTGCGTAATCAGCCCCAGCATTTT. Protein sequence: CASSGGALRNQPQHF. Drawing the rest from reference TRBV2 and TRBJ1-5, the complete variable domain is EPEVTQTPSHQVTQMGQEVILRCVPISNHLYFYWYRQILGQKVEFLVSFYNNEISEKSEIFDDQFSVERPDGSNFTLKIRSTKLEDSAMYFCASSGGALRNQPQHFGDGTRLSIL.

In this sample, this clone turned up once. This chain connects TRBV6-5 to TRBJ1-2; 10 bases agree with TRBD1. This CDR3 contains 13 residues. Germline assignment: CDR1 MNHEY and CDR2 SVGAGI. With V trimmed by 11 bases and J by 6 bases, 9 bases remained unmatched. CDR3 loop: CAARVGTGDGYTF. As DNA, the CDR3 is TGTGCCGCCAGAGTGGGGACAGGGGATGGCTACACCTTC.

The chain is built from TRBV7-3 and TRBJ2-7; tentative D call: TRBD2 (5 bases). CDR1 and CDR2 (germline): SGHTA, FQGTGA. The CDR3 covers 15 residues. V was clipped by 2 bases and J by 2 bases, with 13 bases between them. This CDR3 reads CASSLQGGSTYEQYF. CDR3 DNA: TGTGCCAGCAGCTTACAAGGAGGCAGTACCTACGAGCAGTACTTC.

The CDR3 DNA reads as TGTGCCAGCAGCTCGACCGGATCGGGTAATGAAAAACTGTTTTTT. It specifies CASSSTGSGNEKLFF. This rearrangement joins TRBV5-8 to TRBJ1-4; D remains unclear. Germline CDR1 is SGHTS and CDR2 is YDEGEE. The CDR3 has 15 amino acids. The V end lost 3 bases, the J end lost 4 bases, and 13 bases lay between the germline ends.

The rearrangement joins TRBV6-6 to TRBJ1-5; D not resolved. The length of the CDR3 is 17 residues. Germline lookup yields CDR1 MNHNY and CDR2 SVGAGI (reference sequence). Between the trimmed V and J ends, which lost 5 bases and 0 bases, there was a span of 17 bases. CDR3 bases: TGTGCCAGCAGTCAATACATAAGCTCTTATAGCAATCAGCCCCAGCATTTT. Translated: CASSQYISSYSNQPQHF.

V gene TRBV3-1 (or the pseudogene TRBV3-2) combines with J gene TRBJ2-5, with 8 bases aligning to TRBD1. Germline values: CDR1 LGHDT, CDR2 YNNKEL (reference sequence). V dropped 3 bases and J dropped 2; count of bases not matched to a gene: 2. There are 14 residues in the CDR3. CDR3 loop: CASSQRTGQETQYF. The CDR3 region has the DNA TGTGCCAGCAGCCAGAGGACAGGGCAAGAGACCCAGTACTTC.

V usage is TRBV11-2 and J usage is TRBJ2-5, with D possibly TRBD2 on 5 matching bases. CDR3 size: 14 residues. Germline V gene lookup returns CDR1 SGHAT and CDR2 FQNNGV. The V end was cut by 5 bases, the J end by 2 bases, with 12 bases between. The CDR3: CASSARTFQETQYF. The CDR3 nucleotides are TGTGCCAGCAGCGCCCGGACTTTTCAAGAGACCCAGTACTTC.

The chain has TRBV5-8 and TRBJ2-1; weak D call: TRBD1 (6 bases). V lost 2 bases, J lost 2 bases, and 11 bases lay in between. Germline CDR1 reads SGHTS; CDR2 reads YDEGEE. The CDR3 has 15 amino acids. The CDR3 DNA is TGTGCCAGCAGCTTCGGGCAGGGGCCCTACAATGAGCAGTTCTTC. It specifies CASSFGQGPYNEQFF.

V gene TRBV5-8 combines with J gene TRBJ1-1, with unresolved D. V lost 1 base and J 1 base, leaving 8 bases between the germline ends. The germline V gene has CDR1 SGHTS and CDR2 YDEGEE. The CDR3 covers 14 residues. CDR3 sequence (DNA): TGTGCCAGCAGCTTGACGGTGACGAACACTGAAGCTTTCTTT. Its protein product is CASSLTVTNTEAFF.

The rearrangement joins TRBV18 to TRBJ2-3; 8 bases align to TRBD1. Unmatched junction bases numbered 7, after V lost 7 bases and J lost 4 bases. Germline CDR1 and CDR2: KGHSH and LQKENI. The CDR3 is 14 residues long. As DNA, the CDR3 is TGTGCCAGCTTAATGCAGGGGGCCTCAGATACGCAGTATTTT. Encoded protein: CASLMQGASDTQYF.

The chain couples TRBV18 to TRBJ1-4; D remains ambiguous. The CDR3 contains 13 residues. Germline CDR1 and CDR2: KGHSH and LQKENI. V lost 3 bases to trimming and J lost 8 bases, with 10 bases between them. The CDR3 reads CASSPDRVEKLFF. The CDR3 region has the DNA TGTGCCAGCTCACCGGATAGGGTGGAAAAACTGTTTTTT.

The chain has TRBV6-5 and TRBJ1-4; D may be TRBD1 (5 bases). The germline V and J ends were trimmed by 3 bases and 6 bases, with 11 bases remaining between them. The CDR3 sequence is 14 residues long. Germline CDR1 MNHEY, CDR2 SVGAGI. CDR3 coding DNA: TGTGCCAGCAGTTATCTGACAGTCGATGAAAAACTGTTTTTT. Translation gives CASSYLTVDEKLFF.

The rearrangement links TRBV5-5 to TRBJ2-7; TRBD1 matches 7 bases. The CDR3 covers 14 residues. Germline V gene lookup returns CDR1 SGHKS and CDR2 YYEKEE (reference sequence). V was clipped by 4 bases and J by 5 bases; unmatched bases: 9. Here the CDR3 DNA reads TGTGCCAGCAGCGAACACAGGGGATCAGACGAGCAGTACTTC. Amino acids: CASSEHRGSDEQYF.

The sample holds one count of this clone. The chain carries TRBV11-2 and TRBJ1-2, with TRBD1 matching over 8 bases. The germline V gene encodes CDR1 SGHAT and CDR2 FQNNGV. The CDR3 runs 15 residues. J lost 7 bases, V lost 5 bases, and 12 bases had no gene match. CDR3 region: CASSQDRTGYSGYTF. CDR3 sequence (DNA): TGTGCCAGCAGCCAAGACAGGACAGGGTATAGTGGCTACACCTTC.

This chain links TRBV5-1 with TRBJ1-5, with 8 nucleotides matching TRBD1. Trimming took 0 bases from V and 1 from J; bases not matched to a gene: 6. There are 17 residues in the CDR3. CDR1 and CDR2 (germline): SGHRS, YFSETQ. The CDR3 spells CASSLAPGQESNQPQHF. The CDR3 DNA sequence: TGCGCCAGCAGCTTGGCACCGGGACAGGAGAGCAATCAGCCCCAGCATTTT.

V is TRBV5-1 and J is TRBJ1-1; D perhaps matches TRBD1 (6 bases). V was trimmed by 3 bases and J by 1 base, leaving 16 bases between them. The CDR3 contains 16 residues. Germline lookup yields CDR1 SGHRS and CDR2 YFSETQ. The CDR3 reads CASSSETGRSNTEAFF. CDR3 in DNA: TGCGCCAGCAGCTCAGAGACAGGACGTTCGAACACTGAAGCTTTCTTT.

V usage is TRBV6-5 and J usage is TRBJ1-5; weak D call: TRBD1 (5 bases). Trimming stripped 8 bases from V and 6 bases from J, with 17 bases between. The germline CDR1 and CDR2 sequences are MNHEY and SVGAGI. CDR3 length: 14 residues. CDR3 protein: CASGRGIGGQPQHF. The CDR3, as DNA: TGTGCCAGCGGCCGGGGAATTGGGGGTCAGCCCCAGCATTTT.

The chain has TRBV10-2 and TRBJ2-7; no reliable D call. The V end lost 6 bases, the J end lost 3 bases, and 15 bases lay between the germline ends. This CDR3 is 14 amino acids long. CDR1 and CDR2 (germline): WSHSY, SAAADI. The CDR3 DNA is TGCGCCAGCAGAGAAGAGGTGGAAATCTACGAGCAGTACTTC. Its translation is CASREEVEIYEQYF.

V gene TRBV7-9 combines with J gene TRBJ1-4, with D unclear. Trimming pared 3 bases from V and 8 bases from J, leaving 7 bases between. This CDR3 contains 12 residues. Germline values: CDR1 SEHNR, CDR2 FQNEAQ (reference sequence). CDR3 coding DNA: TGTGCCAGCAGCTTGGGTGACGAAAAACTGTTTTTT. Encoded protein: CASSLGDEKLFF.

This rearrangement joins TRBV10-3 to TRBJ1-6, with TRBD1 identical over 7 bases. V trimming: 6 bases; J trimming: 6 bases; junction bases outside the gene matches: 8. The germline V gene encodes CDR1 ENHRY and CDR2 SYGVKD. The CDR3 extends over 15 amino acids. In DNA, the CDR3 is TGTGCCATCAGGGGTGGCAGGGGGGGTAATTCACCCCTCCACTTT. It encodes CAIRGGRGGNSPLHF.

The sample holds one count of this clone. V and J are TRBV6-5 and TRBJ2-7, with D possibly matching TRBD1 (5 bases). The CDR3 covers 14 residues. Germline values: CDR1 MNHEY, CDR2 SVGAGI. Trimming shortened V by 2 bases and J by 6 bases, and 14 bases separated the two germline ends. The CDR3 region has the DNA TGTGCCAGCAGTTACGAGGCCAGGGTAGGCGAGCAGTACTTC. This codes for CASSYEARVGEQYF.

With regard to this clone: In the same sample, other DNA sequences code for this CDR3. This chain links TRBV5-4 with TRBJ1-1; D is uncertain. Germline CDR1 is SGHNT and CDR2 is YYREEE (reference sequence). This CDR3 has 12 residues. With 0 bases removed from V and 8 bases from J, the gap between germline ends came to 8 bases. Written as DNA, the CDR3 is TGTGCCAGCAGCTTGGGGACTACCGAAGCTTTCTTT. Encoded protein: CASSLGTTEAFF.

The rearrangement uses TRBV29-1 and TRBJ1-1; D might be TRBD1 (6 bases). The germline V and J ends were trimmed by 4 bases and 0 bases, with 9 bases remaining between them. The CDR3 loop spans 13 amino acids. Germline V gene sequence: CDR1 SQVTM, CDR2 ANQGSEA. CDR3 region: CSVGGLMNTEAFF. In DNA, the CDR3 is TGCAGCGTTGGGGGGCTAATGAACACTGAAGCTTTCTTT.